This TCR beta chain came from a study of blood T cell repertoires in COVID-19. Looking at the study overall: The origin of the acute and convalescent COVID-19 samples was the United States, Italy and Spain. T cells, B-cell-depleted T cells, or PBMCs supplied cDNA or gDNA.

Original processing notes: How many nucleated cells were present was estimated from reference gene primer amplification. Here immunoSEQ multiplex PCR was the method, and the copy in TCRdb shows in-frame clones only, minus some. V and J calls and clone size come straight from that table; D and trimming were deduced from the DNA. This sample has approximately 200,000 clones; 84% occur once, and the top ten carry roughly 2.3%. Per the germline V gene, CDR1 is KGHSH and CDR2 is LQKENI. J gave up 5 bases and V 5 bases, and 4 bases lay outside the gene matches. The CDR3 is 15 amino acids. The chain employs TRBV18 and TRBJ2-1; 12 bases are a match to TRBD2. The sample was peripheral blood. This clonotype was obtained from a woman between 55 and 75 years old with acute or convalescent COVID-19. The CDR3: CASSELAGGHNEQFF. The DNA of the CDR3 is TGTGCCAGCTCAGAACTAGCGGGGGGCCACAATGAGCAGTTCTTC.